A few counts support the clone carrying this T cell receptor beta chain. Its antigen is undetermined. Trimming removed 0 bases from V and 7 bases from J, with 16 bases in between. CDR1 is LGHNA and CDR2 is YSLEER in the germline V gene. This CDR3 is built from 15 residues. TCRdb reprocessed the 5' RACE reads via MiXCR and lists one record per CDR3 protein. The table shows 140,000 or so distinct CDR3 sequences, with roughly a fifth occurring only once. The data originate from a study of T-cell memory formation after mild COVID-19. Points from the study as a whole: Specificity for SARS-CoV-2 was not confirmed among the second-wave clones peaking on day 37.

This clonotype was obtained from an adult woman who had mild COVID-19 (a few samples of this study predate the infection). Cell type and time point are not known. Input material: PBMCs or a T cell subset sorted from them (not recorded which). The gene calls are TRBV4-3 and TRBJ2-7; D ambiguous. The CDR3 spells CASSQELRTFGEQYF. CDR3 nucleotides: TGCGCCAGCAGCCAAGAACTACGGACCTTCGGGGAGCAGTACTTC.